This T cell receptor (beta chain) is from a study of T cells in Graves' hyperthyroidism and ophthalmopathy. Whole-study results and caveats: Ophthalmopathy prediction by the model preceded onset by a median roughly 6.3 months.

Patients having uncontrolled infection, another autoimmune disease, pregnancy or lactation were not included. Diagnoses were established using clinical symptoms, serum thyroxine and TRAb, thyroid ultrasound and orbital computed tomography. TCR beta CDR3 regions were amplified from RNA transcripts. Initially, a first-round RT-PCR of the TCR CDR3 employed the HTBI primer set. TCRdb re-called the multiplex PCR reads through MiXCR, storing one row per CDR3 protein. The data contain a few hundred thousand distinct CDR3 sequences, 17% of them seen just once; the ten biggest clones take up around 17%. Turning to this clonotype: The antigen remains undetermined. The germline gene is not matched at one end of the junction; a read error may be the cause.

Sequenced sample: blood. This TCR was recovered from a woman aged 18-29 years with Graves' ophthalmopathy.

The CDR3 DNA is TGCGCCAGCAGCCACACAGCGCTAGAACTAGCCAAAAACATTCAGTACTTC. This encodes CASSHTALELAKNIQYF. The chain combines TRBV7-3 with TRBJ2-4; D gene uncertain. CDR3 length: 17 amino acids. Looked up from germline, CDR1 is SGHTA and CDR2 is FQGTGA.